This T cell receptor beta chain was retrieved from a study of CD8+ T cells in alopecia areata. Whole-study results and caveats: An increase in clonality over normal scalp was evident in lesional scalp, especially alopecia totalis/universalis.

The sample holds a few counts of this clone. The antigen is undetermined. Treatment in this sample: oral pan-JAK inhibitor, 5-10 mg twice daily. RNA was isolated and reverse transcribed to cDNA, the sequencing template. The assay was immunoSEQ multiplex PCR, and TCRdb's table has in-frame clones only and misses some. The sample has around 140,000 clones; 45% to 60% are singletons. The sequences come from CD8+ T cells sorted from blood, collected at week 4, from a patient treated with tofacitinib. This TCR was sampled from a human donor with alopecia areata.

As DNA, the CDR3 is TGTGCCAGCAGCTTAGGGGCCCTTGGGGAGCAGTTCTTC. Translation gives CASSLGALGEQFF. This rearrangement joins TRBV11-2 to TRBJ2-1; no firm D call. The CDR3 length is 13 residues. Germline-derived CDR1 and CDR2 are SGHAT and FQNNGV. V was trimmed by 1 base and J by 10 bases, leaving 11 bases between them.